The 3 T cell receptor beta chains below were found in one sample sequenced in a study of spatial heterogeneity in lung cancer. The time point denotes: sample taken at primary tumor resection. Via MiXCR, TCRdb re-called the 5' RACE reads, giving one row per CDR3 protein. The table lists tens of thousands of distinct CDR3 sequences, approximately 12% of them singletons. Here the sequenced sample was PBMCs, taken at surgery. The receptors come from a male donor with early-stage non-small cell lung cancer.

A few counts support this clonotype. Written as DNA, the CDR3 is TGCGCCAGCAGCCAGGAGGACAGGACCGAGCAGTACTTC. This encodes CASSQEDRTEQYF. The chain links TRBV4-1 to TRBJ2-7, with 7 bases aligning to TRBD1. The CDR3 is made up of 13 amino acids. CDR1 is MGHRA, CDR2 YSYEKL, per germline. V shed 3 bases and J 6 bases; nucleotides not matched to a gene: 5.

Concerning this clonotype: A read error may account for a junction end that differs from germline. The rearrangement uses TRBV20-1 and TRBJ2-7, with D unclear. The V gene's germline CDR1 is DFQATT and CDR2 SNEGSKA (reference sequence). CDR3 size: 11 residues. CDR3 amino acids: CSAHSAYEQHF. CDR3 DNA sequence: TGCAGTGCACACTCCGCCTACGAGCAGCACTTC.

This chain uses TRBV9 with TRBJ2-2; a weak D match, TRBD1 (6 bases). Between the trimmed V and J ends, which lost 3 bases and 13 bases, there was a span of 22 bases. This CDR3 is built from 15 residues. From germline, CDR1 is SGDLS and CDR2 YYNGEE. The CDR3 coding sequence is TGTGCCAGCAGCGCGTCCGGGGACAACACCAGGGGGCTGTTTTTT. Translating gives CASSASGDNTRGLFF.